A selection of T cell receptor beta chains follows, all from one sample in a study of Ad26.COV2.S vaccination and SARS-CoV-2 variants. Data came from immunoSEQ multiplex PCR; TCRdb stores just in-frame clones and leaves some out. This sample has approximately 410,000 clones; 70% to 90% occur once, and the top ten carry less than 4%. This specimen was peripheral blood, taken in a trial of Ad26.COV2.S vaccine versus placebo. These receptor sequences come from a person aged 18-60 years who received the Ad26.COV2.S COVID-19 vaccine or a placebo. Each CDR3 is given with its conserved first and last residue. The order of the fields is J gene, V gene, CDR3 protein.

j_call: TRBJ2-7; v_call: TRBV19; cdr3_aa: CASSNGLASSGEQYF
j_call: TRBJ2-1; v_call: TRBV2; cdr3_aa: CASKPSSSYNEQFF
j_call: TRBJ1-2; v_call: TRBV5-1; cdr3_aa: CASSLRQGNYGYTF
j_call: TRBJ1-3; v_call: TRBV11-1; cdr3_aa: CASSDMGLSGNTIYF
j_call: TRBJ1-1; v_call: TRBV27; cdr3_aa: CASSARQPATEAFF
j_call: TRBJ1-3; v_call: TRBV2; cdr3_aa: CASRDRGNSGNTIYF
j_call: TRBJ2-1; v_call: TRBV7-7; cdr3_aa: CASQSQAGGYNEQFF
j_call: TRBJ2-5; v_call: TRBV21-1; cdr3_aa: CASRYTLDSQETQYF
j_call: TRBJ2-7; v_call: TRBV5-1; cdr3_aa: CASSFRRPTGASGGYYEQYF
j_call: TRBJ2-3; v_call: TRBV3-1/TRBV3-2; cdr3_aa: CASSRPIAGGFTDTQYF
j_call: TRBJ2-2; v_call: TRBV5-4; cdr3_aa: CASSPRFTGELFF
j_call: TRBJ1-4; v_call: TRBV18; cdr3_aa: CASSPDTGSNEKLFF
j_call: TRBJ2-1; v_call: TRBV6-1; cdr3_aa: CASSEPFGSSYNEQFF
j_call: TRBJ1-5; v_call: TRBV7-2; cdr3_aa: CASSQSTGNSNQPQHF
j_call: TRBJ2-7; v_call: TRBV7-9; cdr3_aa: CASSSQNRYEQYF
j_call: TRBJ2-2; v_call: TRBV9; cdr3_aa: CASSVTGGPTGELFF
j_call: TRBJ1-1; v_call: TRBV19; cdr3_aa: CASSLQGMNTEAFF
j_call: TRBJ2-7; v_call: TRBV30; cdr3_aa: CALTRGGGGEQYF
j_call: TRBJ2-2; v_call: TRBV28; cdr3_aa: CASSRRIFDPPGELFF
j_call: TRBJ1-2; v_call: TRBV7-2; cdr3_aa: CASSPFTANYGYTF
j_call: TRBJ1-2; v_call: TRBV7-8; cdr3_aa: CASSLALGQGHNYGYTF
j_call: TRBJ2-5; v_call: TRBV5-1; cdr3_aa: CASSLGTGNHQETQYF
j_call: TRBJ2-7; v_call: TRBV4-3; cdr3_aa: CASSQGLADSYEQYF
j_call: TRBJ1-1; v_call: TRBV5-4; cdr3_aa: CASSFWDTEAFF
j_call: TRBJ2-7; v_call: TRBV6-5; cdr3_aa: CASRPQGQTYEQYF
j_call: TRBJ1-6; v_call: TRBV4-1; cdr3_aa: CASRVFETYNSPLHF
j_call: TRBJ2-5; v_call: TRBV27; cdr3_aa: CASMGLRGGRETQYF
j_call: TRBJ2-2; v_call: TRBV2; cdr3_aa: CASGRDRGELFF
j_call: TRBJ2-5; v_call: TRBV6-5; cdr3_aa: CASRPGQGYMETQYF
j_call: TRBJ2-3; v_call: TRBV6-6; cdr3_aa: CASSLGQSTDTQYF
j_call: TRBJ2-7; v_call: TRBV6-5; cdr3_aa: CASRASGGAYEQYF
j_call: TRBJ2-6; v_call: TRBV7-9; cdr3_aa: CASIRSQGEFSGANVLTF
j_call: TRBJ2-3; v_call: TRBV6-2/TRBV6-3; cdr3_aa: CASSSGLSTDTQYF
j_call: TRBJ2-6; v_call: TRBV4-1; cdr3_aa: CASSQVGRGPSGANVLTF
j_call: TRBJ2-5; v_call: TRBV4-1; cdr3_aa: CASSQGPTIGETQYF
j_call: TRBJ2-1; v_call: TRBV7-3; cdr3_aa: CASSATLGNGGNEQFF
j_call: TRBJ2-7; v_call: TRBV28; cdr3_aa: CASSLLQGAYEQYF
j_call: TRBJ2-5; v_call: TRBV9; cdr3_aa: CASSPGSGGPETQYF
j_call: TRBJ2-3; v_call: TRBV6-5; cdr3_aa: CASTRAGLTDTQYF
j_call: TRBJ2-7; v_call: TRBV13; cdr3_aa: CASSHSPATGEQYF
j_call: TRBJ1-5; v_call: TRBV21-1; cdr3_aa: CAVRSDNQPQHF
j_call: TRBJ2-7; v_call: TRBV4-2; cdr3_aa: CASSQGQSSSYEQYF
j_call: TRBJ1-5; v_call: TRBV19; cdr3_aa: CASIERHRQPQHF
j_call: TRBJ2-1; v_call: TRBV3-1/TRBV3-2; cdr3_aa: CASSYRTGFHEQFF
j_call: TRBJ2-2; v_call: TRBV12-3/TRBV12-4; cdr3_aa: CASSLQNTGELFF
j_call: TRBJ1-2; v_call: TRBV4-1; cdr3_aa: CASSPSGPRGYYGYTF
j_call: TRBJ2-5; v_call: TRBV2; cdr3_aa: CASTQRGEQETQYF
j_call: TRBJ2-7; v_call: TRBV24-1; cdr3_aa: CATSDLRSGTEIRYEQYF
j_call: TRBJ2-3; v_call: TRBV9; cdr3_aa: CASSDLVGTQYF
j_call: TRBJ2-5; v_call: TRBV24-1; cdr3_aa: CATSDLLAGEETQYF
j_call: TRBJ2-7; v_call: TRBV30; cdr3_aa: CAWSVGYEQYF
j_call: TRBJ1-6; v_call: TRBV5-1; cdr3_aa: CASSLGQGGGSPLHF
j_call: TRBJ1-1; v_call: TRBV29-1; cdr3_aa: CSVQGQPANTEAFF
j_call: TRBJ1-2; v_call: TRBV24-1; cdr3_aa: CATSGGRDYGYTF